This entry lists 23 T cell receptor beta chains sequenced from one sample in a study of shared clonotypes between healthy human individuals. CD45RO-negative, CCR7-positively selected cells formed the naive CD8 fraction, excluding terminally differentiated effector memory CD45RA+ cells. Assay: immunoSEQ multiplex PCR; the TCRdb copy retains only in-frame clones and omits some. The sample includes 1.5 million to 2.5 million clones, about 95% seen only once; the top ten take approximately 1%. The material sequenced was naive CD8+ T cells sorted from blood. Receptors were obtained from a man younger than 35 in good health.

This chain joins TRBV11-3 and TRBJ2-7; the D gene could be TRBD1 or TRBD2 (5 bases each). The germline gives CDR1 SGHNT, CDR2 YENEEA. With 5 bases removed from V and 5 bases from J, the gap between germline ends came to 19 bases. The CDR3 sequence is 15 residues long. The CDR3 bases are TGTGCCAGCAGCACCCGGGGCAGCAACATCGACGAGCAGTACTTC. The encoded protein is CASSTRGSNIDEQYF.

This clone was recorded once. The V gene is TRBV7-2, the J gene TRBJ2-7, with 10 bases fitting TRBD2. The CDR3 is 15 residues long. Germline-derived CDR1 and CDR2 are SGHTA and FQGNSA. J was trimmed by 5 bases and V by 6 bases; bases with no gene match: 10. CDR3 sequence (DNA): TGTGCCAGCAGTTCAACTAGCGGGAATATTCACGAGCAGTACTTC. This encodes CASSSTSGNIHEQYF. Looking up the rest from reference TRBV7-2 and TRBJ2-7 gives the full variable domain: GAGVSQSPSNKVTEKGKDVELRCDPISGHTALYWYRQSLGQGLEFLIYFQGNSAPDKSGLPSDRFSAERTGGSVSTLTIQRTQQEDSAVYLCASSSTSGNIHEQYFGPGTRLTVT.

As concerns this clone: Other DNA sequences in this specimen translate into the identical CDR3. The chain joins TRBV6-6 to TRBJ2-2; D unclear. The CDR3 contains 11 residues. Germline V lookup: CDR1 MNHNY, CDR2 SVGAGI (reference sequence). V lost 4 bases to trimming and J lost 5 bases, with 2 bases between them. CDR3 in amino acids: CASSSTGELFF. CDR3 DNA: TGTGCCAGCAGTTCAACCGGGGAGCTGTTTTTT.

The chain has TRBV7-9 and TRBJ2-1, with TRBD1 identical over 8 bases. The germline V gene has CDR1 SEHNR and CDR2 FQNEAQ (reference sequence). With V trimmed by 3 bases and J by 5 bases, 15 bases remained unmatched. This CDR3 has 18 amino acids. The chain's CDR3 is CASSFPLVGRGLNNEQFF. The CDR3 nucleotides are TGTGCCAGCAGCTTCCCTTTAGTCGGCAGGGGGCTTAACAATGAGCAGTTCTTC.

The chain uses TRBV9 and TRBJ2-7; D ambiguous. The germline V gene has CDR1 SGDLS and CDR2 YYNGEE. This CDR3 comprises 14 residues. Deletions cut 0 bases from V and 6 bases from J, with 13 bases between. The CDR3 sequence: CASSVDTVGFEQYF. The CDR3 DNA follows: TGTGCCAGCAGCGTAGATACGGTGGGGTTCGAGCAGTACTTC.

The genes are TRBV9 and TRBJ1-1, with a tentative D call TRBD1 (5 bases). The germline CDR1 and CDR2 sequences are SGDLS and YYNGEE. The length of the CDR3 is 15 residues. Trimming pared 2 bases from V and 4 bases from J, leaving 15 bases between. CDR3 coding DNA: TGTGCCAGCAGCGTCTCTGGGGGTGGAGGCACTGAAGCTTTCTTT. Its protein product is CASSVSGGGGTEAFF.

The chain combines TRBV6-4 with TRBJ2-3; 9 bases are shared with TRBD1. The CDR3 contains 16 residues. Germline CDR1 MRHNA, CDR2 SNTAGT. J gave up 2 bases and V 2 bases, and 5 bases lay outside the gene matches. The CDR3 nucleotides are TGTGCCAGCAGTGACGGACAGGGGCACTCCACAGATACGCAGTATTTT. It is translated as CASSDGQGHSTDTQYF.

The V gene is TRBV6-5, the J gene TRBJ2-2; D uncertain. The germline gives CDR1 MNHEY, CDR2 SVGAGI. The V and J ends lost 7 bases and 5 bases respectively, with 8 bases between them. The CDR3 spans 12 residues. The CDR3 nucleotides read TGTGCCAGCATGGTAGGAACCGGGGAGCTGTTTTTT. This encodes CASMVGTGELFF.

V usage is TRBV19 and J usage is TRBJ1-6; weak D call: TRBD1 (6 bases). The CDR3 contains 17 residues. Looked up from germline, CDR1 is LNHDA and CDR2 is SQIVND (reference sequence). V was clipped by 6 bases and J by 0 bases, with 15 bases between them. The DNA for the CDR3 is TGTGCCAGTAGAGGGGGGGGCCGGAGCTCCTATAATTCACCCCTCCACTTT. This sequence encodes CASRGGGRSSYNSPLHF.

This chain uses TRBV27 with TRBJ2-1, with 10 nucleotides matching TRBD2. The CDR3 runs to 15 residues. CDR1 is MNHEY, CDR2 SMNVEV, per germline (reference sequence). With V trimmed by 5 bases and J by 8 bases, 9 bases remained unmatched. The CDR3 DNA sequence: TGTGCCAGCAGTCCGGTAGCGGGGGGCCGGGATGAGCAGTTCTTC. Its translation: CASSPVAGGRDEQFF.

The count of this clone is one. The genes are TRBV7-9 and TRBJ2-1; 8 bases line up with TRBD1. CDR1 is SEHNR, CDR2 FQNEAQ, per germline (reference sequence). CDR3 length: 15 amino acids. V was clipped by 4 bases and J by 12 bases; unmatched bases: 14. CDR3 nucleotide sequence: TGTGCCAGCAGCTCCAGGACAGGGCAAAAAAAAGGGCAGTTCTTC. It codes for CASSSRTGQKKGQFF.

This clone was counted once. Within the sample, other DNA sequences also encode this same CDR3. V gene TRBV5-1 combines with J gene TRBJ2-7; 12 bases match TRBD2. Germline assignment: CDR1 SGHRS and CDR2 YFSETQ. The V segment lost 4 bases and the J segment 1 base; nucleotides outside the gene matches: 3. The CDR3 loop spans 15 amino acids. CDR3 bases: TGCGCCAGCAGCCTGACTAGCGGGGGTTCCTACGAGCAGTACTTC. It encodes CASSLTSGGSYEQYF.

This clone was recorded only once. The chain links TRBV6-5 to TRBJ2-1; D gene ambiguous. The V end was cut by 0 bases, the J end by 5 bases, with 11 bases between. This CDR3 comprises 15 residues. Per germline, CDR1 MNHEY and CDR2 SVGAGI. The CDR3 is CASSYSGWGHNEQFF. CDR3 DNA sequence: TGTGCCAGCAGTTACTCAGGGTGGGGTCACAATGAGCAGTTCTTC.

The J gene is TRBJ2-2, the V gene TRBV6-5, with D unresolved. From germline, CDR1 is MNHEY and CDR2 SVGAGI. The CDR3 has 15 amino acids. Trimming shortened V by 5 bases and J by 0 bases, and 10 bases separated the two germline ends. CDR3 in DNA: TGTGCCAGCAGTCCTCCGGCGCCGAACACCGGGGAGCTGTTTTTT. Its translation is CASSPPAPNTGELFF.

CDR3 DNA: TGCAGCGGTGAGGACGGTGGCGGTGGCTACACCTTC. Residues: CSGEDGGGGYTF. The rearrangement joins TRBV29-1 to TRBJ1-2; D remains unclear. This CDR3 is 12 amino acids long. With 7 bases removed from V and 7 bases from J, the gap between germline ends came to 16 bases. The V gene's germline CDR1 is SQVTM and CDR2 ANQGSEA.

V and J are TRBV4-1 and TRBJ2-7; D is ambiguous. The V and J ends lost 0 bases and 2 bases respectively, with 11 bases between them. Germline V gene sequence: CDR1 MGHRA, CDR2 YSYEKL. The CDR3 loop spans 15 amino acids. The CDR3: CASSQESSAAYEQYF. CDR3 DNA sequence: TGCGCCAGCAGCCAAGAGTCGTCGGCTGCCTACGAGCAGTACTTC.

This rearrangement joins TRBV10-3 to TRBJ2-1, with 13 bases lining up with TRBD2. This CDR3 spans 15 amino acids. Germline CDR1 reads ENHRY; CDR2 reads SYGVKD. The trim removed 5 bases at V and 9 bases at J, leaving 7 bases unmatched. The CDR3: CAISQGLAGDIEQFF. The CDR3 DNA sequence: TGTGCCATCAGTCAAGGACTAGCGGGAGATATTGAGCAGTTCTTC.

The V call is TRBV7-9, the J call TRBJ1-2, with 7 bases matching TRBD1. Trimming took 4 bases from V and 0 from J; bases not matched to a gene: 2. CDR3 length: 14 residues. The germline gives CDR1 SEHNR, CDR2 FQNEAQ (reference sequence). This CDR3 reads CASSWDSSNYGYTF. The CDR3 DNA reads as TGTGCCAGCAGCTGGGACAGCTCTAACTATGGCTACACCTTC.

This clone occurred once. The chain has TRBV30 and TRBJ1-1, with D perhaps matching TRBD1 (5 bases). There are 19 residues in the CDR3. V was cut by 1 base and J by 5 bases, with 29 bases left in between. The V gene's germline CDR1 is GTSNPN and CDR2 SVGIG (reference sequence). CDR3 loop: CAWSGGGQGRVRVRTEAFF. CDR3 DNA sequence: TGTGCCTGGAGTGGGGGTGGTCAGGGCAGGGTACGGGTAAGGACTGAAGCTTTCTTT.

The chain is built from TRBV5-5 and TRBJ2-1; no definite D call. Per the germline V gene, CDR1 is SGHKS and CDR2 is YYEKEE (reference sequence). V gave up 0 bases and J gave up 2 bases, with 6 bases separating them. The CDR3 covers 14 residues. This CDR3 reads CASSLDPPYNEQFF. CDR3 coding DNA: TGTGCCAGCAGCTTGGACCCCCCCTACAATGAGCAGTTCTTC.

Details on this clone: Additional DNA sequences in this sample encode the identical CDR3. The chain's CDR3 is CASSLSPGTSQETQYF. The CDR3 nucleotides are TGTGCCAGCAGTTTATCGCCCGGGACATCGCAAGAGACCCAGTACTTC. The chain is built from TRBV27 and TRBJ2-5, with D possibly matching TRBD1 (6 bases). V lost 0 bases to trimming and J lost 2 bases, with 13 bases between them. The CDR3 sequence is 16 residues long. The V gene's germline CDR1 is MNHEY and CDR2 SMNVEV (reference sequence).

This rearrangement joins TRBV18 to TRBJ2-4, with 7 bases that match TRBD2. The CDR3 has 19 residues. V trimming: 3 bases; J trimming: 0 bases; junction bases outside the gene matches: 14. The V gene's germline CDR1 is KGHSH and CDR2 LQKENI. CDR3 sequence reads: CASSPPGLPPLGAKNIQYF. In DNA, the CDR3 is TGTGCCAGCTCACCCCCGGGACTACCTCCTTTGGGAGCCAAAAACATTCAGTACTTC.

The chain is built from TRBV2 and TRBJ2-1; 9 bases line up with TRBD1. The CDR3 contains 13 residues. Trimming took 5 bases from V and 10 from J; bases not matched to a gene: 6. The germline gives CDR1 SNHLY, CDR2 FYNNEI. CDR3 sequence: CASSFYRGHEQFF. CDR3 coding DNA: TGTGCCAGCAGTTTTTACAGGGGGCACGAGCAGTTCTTC.